The next 3 T cell receptor beta chains were all read from a single sample in a study of blood T cell repertoires in COVID-19 (dated by TCRdb to the early 2020s). Library creation used the immunoSEQ multiplex PCR assay. TCRdb's version of the immuneACCESS table is confined to in-frame rearrangements and falls short of the full clone set. An unresolved V gene accounts for under half of the shortfall where checked; the remainder is of unknown origin. This sample is represented by some 200,000 clones; roughly 82% of them were singletons. The ten biggest clones cover 4% to 6.5% of the sample. The sequencing input was PBMCs or T cells enriched from blood (not recorded which). The receptors come from a woman aged 60-70 years with acute COVID-19.

The chain links TRBV10-1 to TRBJ1-2; no clear D gene. CDR1 WNHNN and CDR2 SYGVQD come from the germline V gene (reference sequence). This CDR3 region has 13 residues. V was pared by 2 bases and J by 6 bases, with 10 bases between. CDR3 in DNA: TGCGCCAGCAGTGAGGCCATCAGTCATGGCTACACCTTC. Translating gives CASSEAISHGYTF.

The gene calls are TRBV5-1 and TRBJ2-7; the D gene is possibly TRBD2 (7 bases). From germline, CDR1 is SGHRS and CDR2 YFSETQ. Trimming removed 0 bases from V and 7 bases from J, with 17 bases in between. The CDR3 loop spans 15 amino acids. The CDR3 nucleotides are TGCGCCAGCAGCTTGGTAGGCGGGGGCATAGAGGAGCAGTACGTC. It is translated as CASSLVGGGIEEQYV.

This clone has just one count. The chain has TRBV27 and TRBJ1-6; TRBD1 aligns across 7 bases. Germline lookup yields CDR1 MNHEY and CDR2 SMNVEV (reference sequence). This CDR3 comprises 15 residues. V lost 3 bases, J lost 7 bases, and 6 bases stayed unmatched. The CDR3 DNA reads as TGTGCCAGCAGTTTTGAGGGGGCGCGCAATTCACCCCTCCACTTT. This encodes CASSFEGARNSPLHF.